The sequence of this T cell receptor beta chain was determined in a study of blood T cell repertoires in COVID-19. Looking at the study overall: COVID-19 samples, acute and convalescent, were from the United States, Italy and Spain. Sources were T cells, B-cell-depleted T cells, or PBMCs; the material itself was cDNA or gDNA.

The CDR3 loop spans 12 amino acids. The V gene lost 5 bases and the J gene lost 0 bases, with 5 bases spanning the gap. The V gene's germline CDR1 is SNHLY and CDR2 FYNNEI. Study processing details: By means of reference gene primer amplification, nucleated cell counts were estimated. TCRdb's copy holds only in-frame clones and misses some; the assay was immunoSEQ multiplex PCR. V and J calls plus clone size are reproduced from that table; the DNA served to infer D and trimming. The table shows approximately 97,000 clones, with 70% to 90% occurring only once. This chain connects TRBV2 to TRBJ2-7; D is uncertain. The sequence came from a man aged 45 to 65 with active or convalescent COVID-19. Material: peripheral blood. The CDR3 protein is CASSPSSYEQYF. CDR3 DNA sequence: TGTGCCAGCAGTCCTAGCTCCTACGAGCAGTACTTC.